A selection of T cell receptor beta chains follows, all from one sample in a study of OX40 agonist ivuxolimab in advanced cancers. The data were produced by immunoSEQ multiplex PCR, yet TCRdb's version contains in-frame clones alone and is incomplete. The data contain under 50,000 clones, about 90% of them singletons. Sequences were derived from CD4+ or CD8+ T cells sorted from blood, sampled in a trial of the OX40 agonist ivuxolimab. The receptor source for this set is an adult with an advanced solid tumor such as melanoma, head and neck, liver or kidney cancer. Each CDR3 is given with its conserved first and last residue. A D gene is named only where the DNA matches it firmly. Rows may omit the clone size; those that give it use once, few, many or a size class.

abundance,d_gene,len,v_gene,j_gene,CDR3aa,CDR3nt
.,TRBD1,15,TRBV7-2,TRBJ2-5,CASSWKRQGGETQYF,TGTGCCAGCAGCTGGAAACGACAGGGCGGAGAGACCCAGTACTTC
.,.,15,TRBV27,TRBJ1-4,CASSPLMGGDEKLFF,TGTGCCAGCAGCCCTCTCATGGGCGGGGATGAAAAACTGTTTTTT
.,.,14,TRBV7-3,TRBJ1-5,CASSLGQINQPQHF,TGTGCCAGCAGCTTAGGTCAGATAAATCAGCCCCAGCATTTT
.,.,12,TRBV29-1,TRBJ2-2,CSVLVNTGELFF,TGCAGCGTTCTAGTGAACACCGGGGAGCTGTTTTTT
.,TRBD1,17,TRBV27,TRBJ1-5,CASSTRPDRVGNQPQHF,TGTGCCAGCAGTACCCGACCCGACAGGGTAGGCAATCAGCCCCAGCATTTT
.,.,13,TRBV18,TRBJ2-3,CASSPVSTDTQYF,TGTGCCAGCTCACCAGTGAGCACAGATACGCAGTATTTT
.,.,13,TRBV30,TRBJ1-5,CAWSRGGWQPQHF,TGTGCCTGGAGTCGGGGGGGTTGGCAGCCCCAGCATTTT
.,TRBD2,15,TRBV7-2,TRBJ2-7,CASSLVPGGTYEQYF,TGTGCCAGCAGCTTAGTGCCGGGAGGAACCTACGAGCAGTACTTC
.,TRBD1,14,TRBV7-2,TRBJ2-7,CASSFPTGGYEQYF,TGTGCCAGCAGTTTTCCGACAGGGGGCTACGAGCAGTACTTC
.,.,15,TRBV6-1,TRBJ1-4,CASSSGGQFPEKLFF,TGTGCCAGCAGTTCGGGTGGGCAGTTCCCTGAAAAACTGTTTTTT
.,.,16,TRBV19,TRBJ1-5,CASQSQRGPINQPQHF,TGTGCCAGTCAGAGTCAACGCGGACCGATCAATCAGCCCCAGCATTTT
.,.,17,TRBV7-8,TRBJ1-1,CASSLDWARQKNTEAFF,TGTGCCAGCAGCTTAGATTGGGCGCGGCAGAAGAACACTGAAGCTTTCTTT
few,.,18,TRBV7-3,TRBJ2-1,CASSPIRGRGDPYNEQFF,TGTGCCAGCAGCCCAATCCGGGGGAGGGGGGACCCCTACAATGAGCAGTTCTTC
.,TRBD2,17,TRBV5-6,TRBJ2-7,CASSPLAGGISSYEQYF,TGTGCCAGCAGCCCACTAGCGGGGGGGATATCGTCCTACGAGCAGTACTTC
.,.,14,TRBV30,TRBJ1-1,CAWSTWTVNTEAFF,TGTGCCTGGAGTACCTGGACAGTGAACACTGAAGCTTTCTTT
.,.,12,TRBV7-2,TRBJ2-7,CASKGSSYEQYF,TGTGCCAGCAAAGGGTCCTCCTACGAGCAGTACTTC